Listed below are T cell receptor beta chains from one sample, sequenced in a study of shared clonotypes between healthy human individuals. Repertoires were generated with immunoSEQ multiplex PCR, while TCRdb's copy carries only in-frame clones and drops some. The table records over 2,000,000 clones, around 93% of them present only once. Sequences were obtained from naive CD8+ T cells from PBMCs. These receptors all come from a man younger than 30 in good health. Some clones in this sample may be carry-over from other donors' samples. The CDR3 runs from the conserved cysteine through the conserved F or W. The order of the fields is D gene, V gene, J gene, clone size, CDR3 protein, CDR3 DNA. The D gene is left open where the match is weak. Expanded clones are given a class, and other clones once, few, many or no size at all.

d_call: TRBD1; v_call: TRBV11-1; j_call: TRBJ2-7; clone_size: .; cdr3_aa: CASSYASGTGNDEQYF; cdr3_nt: TGTGCCAGCAGCTACGCTTCCGGGACAGGGAACGACGAGCAGTACTTC
d_call: .; v_call: TRBV7-9; j_call: TRBJ1-2; clone_size: .; cdr3_aa: CASSHPPRGTENYGYTF; cdr3_nt: TGTGCCAGCAGCCACCCCCCGCGGGGGACCGAAAACTATGGCTACACCTTC
d_call: .; v_call: TRBV10-3; j_call: TRBJ2-7; clone_size: .; cdr3_aa: CAISEFPLPTPYEQYF; cdr3_nt: TGTGCCATCAGTGAGTTCCCCCTACCCACACCTTACGAGCAGTACTTC
d_call: .; v_call: TRBV27; j_call: TRBJ1-4; clone_size: .; cdr3_aa: CASSSQFFETNEKLFF; cdr3_nt: TGTGCCAGCAGTTCACAGTTTTTTGAGACTAATGAAAAACTGTTTTTT
d_call: .; v_call: TRBV28; j_call: TRBJ1-2; clone_size: .; cdr3_aa: CASSPRSDRHNYGYTF; cdr3_nt: TGTGCCAGCAGTCCAAGAAGCGACAGGCATAACTATGGCTACACCTTC
d_call: .; v_call: TRBV19; j_call: TRBJ2-1; clone_size: .; cdr3_aa: CASSILADAFNEQFF; cdr3_nt: TGTGCCAGTAGTATCTTAGCGGATGCCTTCAATGAGCAGTTCTTC
d_call: TRBD1; v_call: TRBV19; j_call: TRBJ2-7; clone_size: .; cdr3_aa: CASSVPGTGSPEQYF; cdr3_nt: TGTGCCAGTAGTGTTCCCGGGACAGGTTCGCCCGAGCAGTACTTC
d_call: .; v_call: TRBV5-6; j_call: TRBJ1-1; clone_size: .; cdr3_aa: CASSLGWDRRKSTEAFF; cdr3_nt: TGTGCCAGCAGCTTGGGGTGGGACCGACGAAAGAGCACTGAAGCTTTCTTT
d_call: TRBD2; v_call: TRBV11-2; j_call: TRBJ2-1; clone_size: .; cdr3_aa: CASSLQREHNEQFF; cdr3_nt: TGTGCCAGCAGTTTGCAGCGGGAGCACAATGAGCAGTTCTTC
d_call: .; v_call: TRBV6-5; j_call: TRBJ2-1; clone_size: .; cdr3_aa: CASSFQRGEQFF; cdr3_nt: TGTGCCAGCAGTTTCCAAAGGGGTGAGCAGTTCTTC
d_call: TRBD2; v_call: TRBV27; j_call: TRBJ2-1; clone_size: once; cdr3_aa: CASRRLAGGDNEQFF; cdr3_nt: TGTGCCAGCAGGAGACTAGCGGGAGGGGACAATGAGCAGTTCTTC
d_call: TRBD1; v_call: TRBV27; j_call: TRBJ1-2; clone_size: .; cdr3_aa: CASSLAGGFNGYTF; cdr3_nt: TGTGCCAGCAGTTTGGCAGGGGGCTTCAATGGCTACACCTTC
d_call: .; v_call: TRBV19; j_call: TRBJ1-2; clone_size: .; cdr3_aa: CASSNRDIYGYTF; cdr3_nt: TGTGCCAGTAGTAACCGGGACATCTATGGCTACACCTTC
d_call: .; v_call: TRBV9; j_call: TRBJ2-7; clone_size: .; cdr3_aa: CASSAPSSYEQYF; cdr3_nt: TGTGCCAGCAGCGCCCCGTCGAGCTACGAGCAGTACTTC
d_call: .; v_call: TRBV28; j_call: TRBJ2-2; clone_size: .; cdr3_aa: CASSLWTVPTGELFF; cdr3_nt: TGTGCCAGCAGTTTATGGACGGTCCCTACCGGGGAGCTGTTTTTT
d_call: TRBD2; v_call: TRBV27; j_call: TRBJ2-3; clone_size: .; cdr3_aa: CASSLSSGTFTDTQYF; cdr3_nt: TGTGCCAGCAGTTTATCTAGCGGGACTTTCACAGATACGCAGTATTTT
d_call: TRBD1; v_call: TRBV28; j_call: TRBJ2-1; clone_size: .; cdr3_aa: CASSLYGTGYFNEQFF; cdr3_nt: TGTGCCAGCAGTTTATACGGGACAGGATATTTCAATGAGCAGTTCTTC
d_call: .; v_call: TRBV5-5; j_call: TRBJ2-7; clone_size: .; cdr3_aa: CASSLIRWGEQYF; cdr3_nt: TGTGCCAGCAGCTTGATTAGATGGGGTGAGCAGTACTTC
d_call: .; v_call: TRBV4-1; j_call: TRBJ2-4; clone_size: .; cdr3_aa: CASSQGRVKNIQYF; cdr3_nt: TGCGCCAGCAGCCAAGGAAGGGTAAAAAACATTCAGTACTTC
d_call: TRBD2; v_call: TRBV7-8; j_call: TRBJ2-7; clone_size: .; cdr3_aa: CASSQGTGLSYEQYF; cdr3_nt: TGTGCCAGCAGCCAAGGGACGGGACTATCGTACGAGCAGTACTTC
d_call: .; v_call: TRBV9; j_call: TRBJ2-5; clone_size: .; cdr3_aa: CASSVDGTQYF; cdr3_nt: TGTGCCAGCAGCGTAGATGGGACCCAGTACTTC
d_call: .; v_call: TRBV7-2; j_call: TRBJ1-5; clone_size: .; cdr3_aa: CASSLASGPNQPQHF; cdr3_nt: TGTGCCAGCAGCTTAGCGTCCGGGCCCAATCAGCCCCAGCATTTT
d_call: .; v_call: TRBV29-1; j_call: TRBJ2-7; clone_size: .; cdr3_aa: CSAQWGPNNEQYF; cdr3_nt: TGCAGCGCCCAGTGGGGGCCAAACAACGAGCAGTACTTC
d_call: .; v_call: TRBV5-1; j_call: TRBJ2-7; clone_size: .; cdr3_aa: CASSLRGAGRAYEQYF; cdr3_nt: TGCGCCAGCAGCCTCAGGGGGGCAGGGAGGGCGTACGAGCAGTACTTC
d_call: TRBD1; v_call: TRBV7-9; j_call: TRBJ2-1; clone_size: once; cdr3_aa: CASSPGQAFYNEQFF; cdr3_nt: TGTGCCAGCAGCCCGGGACAGGCCTTCTACAATGAGCAGTTCTTC
d_call: .; v_call: TRBV6-1; j_call: TRBJ1-2; clone_size: once; cdr3_aa: CASWWPSNYGYTF; cdr3_nt: TGTGCCAGCTGGTGGCCTTCTAACTATGGCTACACCTTC
d_call: .; v_call: TRBV7-2; j_call: TRBJ2-7; clone_size: .; cdr3_aa: CASSLPQRGSYEQYF; cdr3_nt: TGTGCCAGCAGCTTACCTCAACGGGGCTCCTACGAGCAGTACTTC
d_call: .; v_call: TRBV11-1; j_call: TRBJ2-7; clone_size: .; cdr3_aa: CASSLGSVYEQYF; cdr3_nt: TGTGCCAGCAGCTTAGGTTCCGTATACGAGCAGTACTTC
d_call: .; v_call: TRBV7-6; j_call: TRBJ1-1; clone_size: .; cdr3_aa: CASSSRVNTEAFF; cdr3_nt: TGTGCCAGCAGCTCCCGGGTTAACACTGAAGCTTTCTTT
d_call: TRBD2; v_call: TRBV4-3; j_call: TRBJ2-7; clone_size: once; cdr3_aa: CASSPGTSRGLRYEQYF; cdr3_nt: TGCGCCAGCAGCCCGGGGACTAGCCGTGGCCTACGCTACGAGCAGTACTTC
d_call: .; v_call: TRBV4-3; j_call: TRBJ2-7; clone_size: once; cdr3_aa: CASSQDRGGNLYEQYF; cdr3_nt: TGCGCCAGCAGCCAAGATAGGGGGGGAAACCTGTACGAGCAGTACTTC
d_call: TRBD2; v_call: TRBV2; j_call: TRBJ2-5; clone_size: .; cdr3_aa: CASTVSTSGRAKTQYF; cdr3_nt: TGTGCCAGCACCGTATCGACCAGCGGGAGGGCCAAGACCCAGTACTTC
d_call: .; v_call: TRBV14; j_call: TRBJ2-6; clone_size: .; cdr3_aa: CASSQIRVQYFGANVLTF; cdr3_nt: TGTGCCAGCAGCCAAATCAGGGTGCAGTACTTTGGGGCCAACGTCCTGACTTTC
d_call: TRBD2; v_call: TRBV6-5; j_call: TRBJ2-1; clone_size: .; cdr3_aa: CASSYSPGGGNEQFF; cdr3_nt: TGTGCCAGCAGTTACTCTCCCGGCGGGGGGAATGAGCAGTTCTTC